This entry describes one T cell receptor beta chain. TCRdb passed the 5' RACE reads through MiXCR, listing each CDR3 protein once. The table shows about 50,000 distinct CDR3 sequences, with about 28% occurring only once. V lost 4 bases and J 4 bases, leaving 19 bases between the germline ends. Germline-derived CDR1 and CDR2 are MDHEN and SYDVKM. CDR3 size: 16 residues. Naive CD4+ cells had CD25+ Tregs removed. The rearrangement uses TRBV28 and TRBJ1-2; TRBD1 might be the D (5 bases). Sample: naive CD4+ T cells sorted from blood. Specified subset: naive CD4+ T cells, CD4+CD45RA+CD25-. The clonotype comes from a female donor with breast cancer. The CDR3 region is CASSSLRGALIYGYTF. The DNA of the CDR3 is TGTGCCAGCAGTTCCCTGAGAGGGGCCCTAATCTATGGCTACACCTTC.